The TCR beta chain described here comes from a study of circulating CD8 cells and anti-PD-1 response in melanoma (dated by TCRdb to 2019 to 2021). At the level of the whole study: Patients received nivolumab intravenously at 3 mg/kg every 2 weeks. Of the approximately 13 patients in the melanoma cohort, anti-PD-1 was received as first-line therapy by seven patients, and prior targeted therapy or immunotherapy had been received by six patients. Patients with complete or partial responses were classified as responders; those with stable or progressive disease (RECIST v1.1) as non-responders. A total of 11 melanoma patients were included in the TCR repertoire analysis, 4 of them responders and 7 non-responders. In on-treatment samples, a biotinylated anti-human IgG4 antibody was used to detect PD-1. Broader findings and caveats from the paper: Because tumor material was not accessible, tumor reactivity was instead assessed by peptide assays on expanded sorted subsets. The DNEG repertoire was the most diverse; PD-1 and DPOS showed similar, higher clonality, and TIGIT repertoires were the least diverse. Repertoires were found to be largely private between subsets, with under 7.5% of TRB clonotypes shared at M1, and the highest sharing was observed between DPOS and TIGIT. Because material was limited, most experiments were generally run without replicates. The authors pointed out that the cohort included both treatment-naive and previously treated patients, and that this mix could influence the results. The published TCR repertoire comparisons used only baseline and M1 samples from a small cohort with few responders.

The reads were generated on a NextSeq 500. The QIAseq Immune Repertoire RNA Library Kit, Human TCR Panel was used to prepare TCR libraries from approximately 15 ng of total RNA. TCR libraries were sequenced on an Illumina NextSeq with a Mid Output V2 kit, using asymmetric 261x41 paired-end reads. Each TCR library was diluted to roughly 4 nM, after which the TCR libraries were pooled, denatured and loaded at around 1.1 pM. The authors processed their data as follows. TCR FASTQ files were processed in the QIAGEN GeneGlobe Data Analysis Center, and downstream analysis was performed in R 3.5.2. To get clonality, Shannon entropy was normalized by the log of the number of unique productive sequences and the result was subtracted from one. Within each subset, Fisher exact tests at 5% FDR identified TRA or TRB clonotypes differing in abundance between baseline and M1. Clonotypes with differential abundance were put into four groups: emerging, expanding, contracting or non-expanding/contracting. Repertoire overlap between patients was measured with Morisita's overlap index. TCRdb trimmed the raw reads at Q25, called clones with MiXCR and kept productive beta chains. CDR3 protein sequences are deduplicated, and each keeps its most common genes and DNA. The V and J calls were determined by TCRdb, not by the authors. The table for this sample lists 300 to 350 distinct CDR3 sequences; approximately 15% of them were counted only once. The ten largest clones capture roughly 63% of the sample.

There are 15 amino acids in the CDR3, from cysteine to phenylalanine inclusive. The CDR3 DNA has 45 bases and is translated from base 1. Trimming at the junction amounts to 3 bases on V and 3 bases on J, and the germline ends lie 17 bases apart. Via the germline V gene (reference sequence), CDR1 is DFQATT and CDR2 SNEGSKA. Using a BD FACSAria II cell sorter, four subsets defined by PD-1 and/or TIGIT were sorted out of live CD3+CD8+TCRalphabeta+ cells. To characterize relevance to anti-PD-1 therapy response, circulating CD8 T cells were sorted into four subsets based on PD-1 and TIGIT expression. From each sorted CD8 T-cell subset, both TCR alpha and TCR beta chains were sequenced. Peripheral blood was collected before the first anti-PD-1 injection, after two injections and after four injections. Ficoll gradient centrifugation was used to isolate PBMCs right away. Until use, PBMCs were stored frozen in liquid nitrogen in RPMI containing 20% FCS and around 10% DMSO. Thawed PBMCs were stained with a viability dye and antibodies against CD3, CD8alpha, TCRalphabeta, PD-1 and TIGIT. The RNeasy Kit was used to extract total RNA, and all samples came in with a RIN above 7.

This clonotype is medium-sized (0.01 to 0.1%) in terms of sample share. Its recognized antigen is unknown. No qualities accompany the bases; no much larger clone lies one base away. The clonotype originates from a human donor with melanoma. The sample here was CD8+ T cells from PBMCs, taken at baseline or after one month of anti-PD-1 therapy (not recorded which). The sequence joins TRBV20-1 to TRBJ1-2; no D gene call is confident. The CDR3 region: CSASPISGNDYGYTF. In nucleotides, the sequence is TGCAGTGCTAGTCCCATAAGCGGAAACGACTATGGCTACACCTTC.